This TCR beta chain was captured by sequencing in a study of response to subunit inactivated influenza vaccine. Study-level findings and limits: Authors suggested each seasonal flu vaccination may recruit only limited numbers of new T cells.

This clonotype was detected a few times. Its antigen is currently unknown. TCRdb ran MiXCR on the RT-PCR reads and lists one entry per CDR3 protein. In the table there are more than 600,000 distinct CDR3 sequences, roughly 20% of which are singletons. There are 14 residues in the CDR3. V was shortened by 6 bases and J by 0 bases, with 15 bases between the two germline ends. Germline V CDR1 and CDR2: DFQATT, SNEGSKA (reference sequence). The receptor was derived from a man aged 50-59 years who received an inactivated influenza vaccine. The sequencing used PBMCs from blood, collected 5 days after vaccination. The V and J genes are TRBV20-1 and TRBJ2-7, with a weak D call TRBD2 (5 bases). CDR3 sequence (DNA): TGCAGTGCCCCTAAGGGTAGCGACTCCTACGAGCAGTACTTC. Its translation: CSAPKGSDSYEQYF.